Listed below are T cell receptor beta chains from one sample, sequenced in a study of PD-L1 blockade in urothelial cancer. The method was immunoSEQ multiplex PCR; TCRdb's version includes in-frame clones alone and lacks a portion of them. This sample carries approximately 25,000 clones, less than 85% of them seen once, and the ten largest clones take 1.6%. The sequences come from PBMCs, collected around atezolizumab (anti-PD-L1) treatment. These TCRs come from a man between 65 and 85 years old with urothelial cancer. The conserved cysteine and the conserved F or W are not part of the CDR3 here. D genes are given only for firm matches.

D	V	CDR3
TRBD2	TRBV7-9	ASSPQTSGSLGETQY
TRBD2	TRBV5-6	ASSLEAGGGETQY
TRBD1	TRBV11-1	ASSFTGARQF
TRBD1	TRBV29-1	SARGLGTDTQY
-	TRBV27	ASSLWSRGSNQPQH
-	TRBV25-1	ASSRSGVLYEQY
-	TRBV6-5	ASSYGGYGYT
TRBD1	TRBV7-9	ASSRGQSNEKLF
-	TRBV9	ASSVGSGKNIQY
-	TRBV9	ASSVGGGGGTEAF
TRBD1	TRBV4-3	ASSLTGETNEKLF
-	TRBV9	ASSVEAGANYGYT
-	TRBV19	ASRDAALGGTQY
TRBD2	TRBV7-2	ASRTSGSSYNEQF
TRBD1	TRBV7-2	ASSIRGPNTGELF
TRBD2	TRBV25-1	ASQPGEGPYEQY
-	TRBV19	ASSIGGEETQY